One sample yielded the 17 T cell receptor beta chains listed below, sequenced in a study of blood T cell repertoires in COVID-19. Some clones are missing from TCRdb's copy, which holds only in-frame ones; the method was immunoSEQ multiplex PCR. The sample holds some 110,000 clones, 80% to 95% seen once. The material sequenced was peripheral blood. Receptors were obtained from a man between 45 and 60 years old with COVID-19, enrolled during active disease.

V and J are TRBV11-3 and TRBJ2-2; 10 positions agree with TRBD1. V was pared by 5 bases and J by 7 bases, with 7 bases of the junction left unmatched. The CDR3 sequence is 15 residues long. Germline CDR1 reads SGHNT; CDR2 reads YENEEA. This CDR3 reads CASSPWGQGNGELFF. The CDR3 region has the DNA TGTGCCAGCAGCCCCTGGGGACAGGGGAACGGGGAGCTGTTTTTT.

The J gene is TRBJ2-5, the V gene TRBV5-1; 13 bases are a match to TRBD2. The length of the CDR3 is 16 residues. The trim removed 4 bases at V and 1 base at J, leaving 4 bases unmatched. Germline lookup yields CDR1 SGHRS and CDR2 YFSETQ. The CDR3 coding sequence is TGCGCCAGCAGCCGCGGACTAGCGGGGGTCCAAGAGACCCAGTACTTC. Amino acids: CASSRGLAGVQETQYF.

The V and J genes are TRBV5-1 and TRBJ1-4; D unclear. Germline V gene sequence: CDR1 SGHRS, CDR2 YFSETQ. V was trimmed by 2 bases and J by 5 bases, leaving 10 bases between them. The CDR3 contains 14 residues. Here the CDR3 reads CASSFAQTNEKLFF. The CDR3, as DNA: TGCGCCAGCAGCTTCGCGCAGACAAATGAAAAACTGTTTTTT.

This clone was counted once. V and J are TRBV4-1 and TRBJ2-3; TRBD2 aligns across 7 bases. The CDR3 covers 12 residues. V dropped 4 bases and J dropped 5; count of bases not matched to a gene: 0. Germline lookup yields CDR1 MGHRA and CDR2 YSYEKL. CDR3 residues: CASSPGGDTQYF. The CDR3 DNA reads as TGCGCCAGCAGCCCGGGGGGAGATACGCAGTATTTT.

A word on this clone: The same CDR3 is also encoded by other DNA sequences in this sample. The DNA for the CDR3 is TGTGCCAGCAGTCCTCCGGGAGCCAAAAACATTCAGTACTTC. This codes for CASSPPGAKNIQYF. This sequence joins TRBV27 and TRBJ2-4, with unresolved D. The CDR3 consists of 14 residues. Trimming took 5 bases from V and 0 from J, leaving 8 bases between them. The germline V gene encodes CDR1 MNHEY and CDR2 SMNVEV (reference sequence).

V is TRBV4-3 and J is TRBJ1-1; 10 bases align to TRBD1. The CDR3 length is 17 residues. V lost 2 bases and J lost 3; bases outside the gene matches: 9. CDR1 and CDR2 (germline): LGHNA, YSLEER. The CDR3 nucleotides read TGCGCCAGCAGCCAACTGGGACAGGGGAAATGGGACACTGAAGCTTTCTTT. This codes for CASSQLGQGKWDTEAFF.

The V and J genes are TRBV28 and TRBJ2-1; possible D gene TRBD1, 5 bases. Per germline, CDR1 MDHEN and CDR2 SYDVKM. Trimming took off 5 bases at V and 9 bases at J, with 32 bases between the two ends. This CDR3 is built from 19 residues. The CDR3 reads CASSHSSYRQSMGFGEQFF. The CDR3 DNA sequence: TGTGCCAGCAGTCATTCGTCTTATAGACAGTCGATGGGTTTCGGTGAGCAGTTCTTC. Together with reference TRBV28 and TRBJ2-1, the CDR3 gives the full variable domain: DVKVTQSSRYLVKRTGEKVFLECVQDMDHENMFWYRQDPGLGLRLIYFSYDVKMKEKGDIPEGYSVSREKKERFSLILESASTNQTSMYLCASSHSSYRQSMGFGEQFFGPGTRLTVL.

The chain is built from TRBV6-5 and TRBJ2-7; TRBD1 matches 7 bases. The CDR3 covers 13 residues. V gave up 7 bases and J gave up 1 base; unmatched junction bases: 4. Germline lookup yields CDR1 MNHEY and CDR2 SVGAGI. The CDR3 DNA reads TGTGCCAGCACCGAGGGACAGTCCTACGAGCAGTACTTC. Translation: CASTEGQSYEQYF.

This clone appeared once. V and J are TRBV6-5 and TRBJ2-7; 10 bases line up with TRBD2. The CDR3 extends over 15 amino acids. The V gene end was trimmed by 6 bases and the J gene end by 4 bases; junction bases not matched to a gene: 9. The V gene's germline CDR1 is MNHEY and CDR2 SVGAGI. The CDR3 DNA reads as TGTGCCAGCAGGCCGAGCAGCGGGAGGGCTTACGAGCAGTACTTC. Translation gives CASRPSSGRAYEQYF.

This rearrangement joins TRBV18 to TRBJ2-7, with TRBD2 matching 8 bases. V dropped 6 bases and J dropped 5; count of bases not matched to a gene: 15. Germline V gene sequence: CDR1 KGHSH, CDR2 LQKENI. The CDR3 is 16 amino acids. The CDR3 protein is CASSLGTAGTRDEQYV. CDR3 nucleotides: TGTGCCAGCTCCCTCGGGACGGCCGGGACTAGGGACGAGCAGTACGTC.

The chain is built from TRBV5-1 and TRBJ2-2; D possibly corresponds to TRBD1 (7 bases). Trimming shortened V by 4 bases and J by 6 bases, and 19 bases separated the two germline ends. Per the germline V gene, CDR1 is SGHRS and CDR2 is YFSETQ. The CDR3 length is 16 residues. CDR3: CASSPVGGQPAGELFF. For the CDR3, the DNA is TGCGCCAGCAGCCCGGTCGGGGGACAGCCAGCCGGGGAGCTGTTTTTT.

This clone was seen just once. The chain combines TRBV5-1 with TRBJ1-5; D not certain. The CDR3 spans 13 residues. Trimming removed 7 bases from V and 4 bases from J, with 12 bases in between. CDR1 is SGHRS and CDR2 is YFSETQ in the germline V gene. The CDR3 loop reads CASAQNSNQPQHF. The CDR3 nucleotides are TGCGCCAGCGCACAGAACTCTAATCAGCCCCAGCATTTT.

Points on this clone: Distinct nucleotide sequences in the sample also encode this CDR3. The V call is TRBV15, the J call TRBJ2-5; TRBD2 matches 13 bases. V lost 3 bases and J lost 1; bases outside the gene matches: 2. The germline CDR1 and CDR2 sequences are LNHNV and YYDKDF (reference sequence). The CDR3 spans 16 residues. The CDR3 sequence: CATSRGLAGPQETQYF. The DNA of the CDR3 is TGTGCCACCAGCAGGGGACTAGCGGGACCCCAAGAGACCCAGTACTTC.

The chain carries TRBV6-5 and TRBJ1-1; 7 positions agree with TRBD1. The CDR3 sequence is 12 residues long. V lost 9 bases and J lost 6; bases outside the gene matches: 7. Germline V gene lookup returns CDR1 MNHEY and CDR2 SVGAGI. The CDR3 coding sequence is TGTGCCAGGGAACAGGGGACTCCTGAAGCTTTCTTT. Translated, it gives CAREQGTPEAFF.

The chain couples TRBV5-1 to TRBJ2-2, with TRBD2 identical over 8 bases. This CDR3 spans 14 amino acids. Trimming removed 8 bases from V and 5 bases from J; junction bases left unmatched: 8. Germline assignment: CDR1 SGHRS and CDR2 YFSETQ. DNA for the CDR3: TGCGCCAGTCAAAGCGGGAGACAGACCGGGGAGCTGTTTTTT. Its protein product is CASQSGRQTGELFF.

The rearrangement joins TRBV5-1 to TRBJ2-1, with TRBD2 as a possible D gene (5 bases). V gave up 3 bases and J gave up 7 bases, with 17 bases separating them. Germline-derived CDR1 and CDR2 are SGHRS and YFSETQ. The CDR3 is 15 amino acids. CDR3 amino acids: CASSYAGIRRNEQFF. The CDR3, as DNA: TGCGCCAGCAGCTATGCCGGGATACGACGGAATGAGCAGTTCTTC.

J is TRBJ1-5 and V is TRBV5-4, with D possibly TRBD1 on 6 matching bases. V was pared by 2 bases and J by 7 bases, with 16 bases between. The CDR3 is made up of 15 amino acids. Germline assignment: CDR1 SGHNT and CDR2 YYREEE (reference sequence). The CDR3 DNA follows: TGTGCCAGCAGCTTATCCGGACAGCCGGGGCAGCCCCAGCATTTT. Translated, it gives CASSLSGQPGQPQHF.